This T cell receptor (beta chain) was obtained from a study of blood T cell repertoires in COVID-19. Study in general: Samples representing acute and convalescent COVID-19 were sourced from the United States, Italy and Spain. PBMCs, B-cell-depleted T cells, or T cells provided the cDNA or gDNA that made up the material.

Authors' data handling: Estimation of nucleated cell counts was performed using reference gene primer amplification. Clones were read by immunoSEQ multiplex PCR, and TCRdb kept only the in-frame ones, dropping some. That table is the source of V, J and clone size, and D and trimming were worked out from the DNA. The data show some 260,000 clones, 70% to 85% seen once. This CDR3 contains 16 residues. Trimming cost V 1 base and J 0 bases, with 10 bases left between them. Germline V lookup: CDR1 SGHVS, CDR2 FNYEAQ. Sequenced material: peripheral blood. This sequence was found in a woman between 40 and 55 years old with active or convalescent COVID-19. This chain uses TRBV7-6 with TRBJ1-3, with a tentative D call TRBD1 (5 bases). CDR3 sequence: CASSLGGRVSGNTIYF. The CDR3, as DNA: TGTGCCAGCAGCTTAGGGGGCCGGGTCTCTGGAAACACCATATATTTT.